This TCR beta chain was identified in a study of blood T cell repertoires in COVID-19. Study-level information: From T cells, B-cell-depleted T cells, or PBMCs came the material, which was cDNA or gDNA.

This study enrolled people aged about 18 to 95 from around 26 US geographic areas. Per the original data handling: From reference gene primer amplification, estimates of nucleated cell counts were derived. TCRdb's copy holds only in-frame clones and misses some; the assay was immunoSEQ multiplex PCR. That table supplies the V and J calls and clone size; D and trimming were determined from the DNA. The table has 150,000 to 200,000 clones, 88% seen once. In germline, CDR1 is LNHDA, CDR2 SQIVND (reference sequence). The CDR3 is made up of 13 amino acids. The V segment lost 5 bases and the J segment 5 bases; nucleotides outside the gene matches: 2.

The rearrangement joins TRBV19 to TRBJ2-5, with TRBD1 matching 10 bases. This sequence originates from a woman aged 45-65 years who had recovered from COVID-19. The specimen was PBMCs or T cells enriched from blood (not recorded which). The CDR3 loop reads CASSGDRGETQYF. Here the CDR3 DNA reads TGTGCCAGTAGTGGGGACAGGGGTGAGACCCAGTACTTC.